These 32 T cell receptor beta chains were all obtained from the same sample, sequenced in a study of T cells in Graves' hyperthyroidism and ophthalmopathy. Amplified TCR beta CDR3 regions derived from RNA transcripts. A first-round RT-PCR of the TCR CDR3 used the HTBI primer set. TCRdb processed the multiplex PCR reads anew with MiXCR; each CDR3 protein has one entry. The sample holds around 360,000 distinct CDR3 sequences, 13% to 15% seen once. The sequencing input was blood. These receptors originate from an older woman with Graves' ophthalmopathy.

The V call is TRBV20-1, the J call TRBJ2-3; D possibly uses TRBD1 or TRBD2 (6 bases each). V gave up 3 bases and J gave up 1 base, with 14 bases separating them. Germline values: CDR1 DFQATT, CDR2 SNEGSKA (reference sequence). The CDR3 has 15 residues. CDR3: CSARAMRGGTDTQYF. Here the CDR3 DNA reads TGCAGTGCTAGGGCCATGAGGGGGGGCACAGATACGCAGTATTTT.

Concerning this clonotype: This could be a read error, since a much larger clone is one nucleotide away. The chain has TRBV18 and TRBJ1-2; the D is unclear. Looked up from germline, CDR1 is KGHSH and CDR2 is LQKENI. Trimming left V 4 bases short and J 0 bases short, with 9 bases between. The CDR3 consists of 14 residues. CDR3 sequence (DNA): TGTGCCAGCTCACTTGGGGTTACTAACTATGGCTACACCTTC. This sequence encodes CASSLGVTNYGYTF.

This chain uses TRBV25-1 with TRBJ2-7; TRBD1 matches at 7 bases. Per the germline V gene, CDR1 is MGHDK and CDR2 is SYGVNS. V trimming: 4 bases; J trimming: 5 bases; junction bases outside the gene matches: 11. CDR3 length equals 15 residues. The CDR3 sequence: CASSAYRGKGNEQYF. CDR3 DNA: TGTGCCAGCAGTGCATACAGGGGAAAGGGCAACGAGCAGTACTTC.

This clonotype was observed many times. V is TRBV20-1 and J is TRBJ2-5; 11 bases are shared with TRBD2. Losses at the gene ends were 6 bases for V and 1 base for J; bases not matched to a gene: 7. The germline V gene has CDR1 DFQATT and CDR2 SNEGSKA (reference sequence). CDR3 size: 15 residues. The DNA of the CDR3 is TGCAGTGCCTCCGGGACTAGCGGTCCCCAAGAGACCCAGTACTTC. It yields the protein CSASGTSGPQETQYF.

DNA for the CDR3: TGTGCCAGTAGGGAACAGGGTTCAGCGATCTACAATGAGCAGTTCTTC. This codes for CASREQGSAIYNEQFF. The chain is built from TRBV19 and TRBJ2-1; possible D gene TRBD1, 6 bases. Germline V gene data show CDR1 as LNHDA and CDR2 as SQIVND (reference sequence). V was clipped by 6 bases and J by 3 bases, with 18 bases between them. The CDR3 consists of 16 residues.

The chain uses TRBV20-1 and TRBJ2-3; D not certain. This CDR3 has 11 amino acids. Germline assignment: CDR1 DFQATT and CDR2 SNEGSKA (reference sequence). Trimming removed 8 bases at V and 5 bases at J, with 11 bases between. The CDR3 DNA reads as TGCAGTATCCGGACCCAAGATACGCAGTATTTT. This sequence encodes CSIRTQDTQYF.

In nucleotides, the CDR3 is TGTGCCACCAGCAGGGGGGGGGCTCCGGCGGGATACAATGAGCAGTTCTTC. It specifies CATSRGGAPAGYNEQFF. The rearrangement uses TRBV15 and TRBJ2-1; maybe TRBD2 (7 bases). The CDR3 runs 17 residues. With 3 bases removed from V and 4 bases from J, the gap between germline ends came to 19 bases. Germline CDR1 and CDR2: LNHNV and YYDKDF (reference sequence).

This sequence joins TRBV20-1 and TRBJ2-2; D gene unclear. The ends were cut back, 0 bases at V and 7 bases at J, with 12 bases in the middle. The length of the CDR3 is 14 residues. CDR1 and CDR2 (germline): DFQATT, SNEGSKA (reference sequence). CDR3 amino acids: CSARDPGIGGELFF. In nucleotides, the CDR3 is TGCAGTGCTAGAGATCCTGGGATCGGCGGGGAGCTGTTTTTT.

This clonotype appeared many times. The rearrangement uses TRBV20-1 and TRBJ2-3; 8 nucleotides align to TRBD2. The CDR3 totals 13 residues. The germline gives CDR1 DFQATT, CDR2 SNEGSKA (reference sequence). The CDR3 sequence: CSMGREGTDTQYF. The CDR3 bases are TGCAGCATGGGGCGGGAGGGCACAGATACGCAGTATTTT.

This clonotype was counted ten times or more. At one of its ends the junction is not consistent with the germline gene, which may arise from a read error. This chain links TRBV7-7 with TRBJ2-2; D possibly uses TRBD1 or TRBD2 (5 bases each). The CDR3 sequence is 16 residues long. CDR1 SSHAT and CDR2 FNYEAQ come from the germline V gene (reference sequence). The CDR3 loop reads CASSLAMGRGSGELFF. For the CDR3, the DNA is TGTGCTAGCAGCTTAGCGATGGGGCGCGGGTCCGGGGAGCTGTTTTTT.

This clonotype was picked up many times. The chain joins TRBV5-8 to TRBJ2-5; 9 bases line up with TRBD1. The CDR3 is 15 residues long. V was clipped by 4 bases and J by 3 bases; unmatched bases: 7. Germline CDR1 and CDR2: SGHTS and YDEGEE. CDR3 protein: CASSRGWTGEETQYF. The CDR3 nucleotides are TGTGCCAGCAGCCGTGGGTGGACAGGGGAAGAGACCCAGTACTTC.

This clonotype was counted many times. The chain couples TRBV20-1 to TRBJ2-1; D call uncertain. V lost 0 bases and J lost 2, with 17 bases in between. Germline V lookup: CDR1 DFQATT, CDR2 SNEGSKA (reference sequence). The CDR3 has 17 residues. CDR3 nucleotides: TGCAGTGCTAGAGATCTCCGGGTCCTCCAGACCTACAATGAGCAGTTCTTC. It codes for CSARDLRVLQTYNEQFF.

The DNA for the CDR3 is TGTGCCAGCAGCTTCCAAATGACTAGCGGGAGAGAGACCCAGTACTTC. This encodes CASSFQMTSGRETQYF. The J gene is TRBJ2-5, the V gene TRBV11-2; 12 bases are a match to TRBD2. Germline-derived CDR1 and CDR2 are SGHAT and FQNNGV. V shed 3 bases, J shed 4 bases, and the junction held 6 bases outside the gene matches. The CDR3 runs 16 residues.

This clonotype has ten or more counts. The chain joins TRBV3-1 to TRBJ1-6; D ambiguous. The CDR3 has 14 amino acids. With 1 base removed from V and 10 bases from J, the gap between germline ends came to 11 bases. The germline gives CDR1 LGHDT, CDR2 YNNKEL (reference sequence). Written as DNA, the CDR3 is TGTGCCAGCAGCCAAGGGACCCAATCCTCACCCCTCCACTTT. Its protein is CASSQGTQSSPLHF.

The rearrangement links TRBV11-2 to TRBJ2-7; 10 bases fit TRBD1. Germline lookup yields CDR1 SGHAT and CDR2 FQNNGV. V lost 7 bases to trimming and J lost 2 bases; unmatched junction nucleotides: 5. The CDR3 length is 14 residues. Here the CDR3 DNA reads TGTGCCAGCAACCATGACAGGGGGCCCTACGAGCAGTACTTC. It translates to CASNHDRGPYEQYF.

This clonotype has at least ten counts. The J gene is TRBJ2-2, the V gene TRBV5-1, with a tentative D call TRBD1 (5 bases). The V and J ends lost 4 bases and 2 bases respectively, with 9 bases between them. Looked up from germline, CDR1 is SGHRS and CDR2 is YFSETQ. The CDR3 runs 14 residues. CDR3 sequence (DNA): TGCGCCAGCAGCACCACAGGAAACACCGGGGAGCTGTTTTTT. Translating gives CASSTTGNTGELFF.

This clonotype was seen a handful of times. This chain links TRBV6-1 with TRBJ2-7, with no clear D. Trimming removed 7 bases from V and 2 bases from J, with 12 bases in between. Germline assignment: CDR1 MNHNS and CDR2 SASEGT. The CDR3 extends over 13 amino acids. In nucleotides, the CDR3 is TGTGCCAGCACCCGGACGGAAGCCTACGAGCAGTACTTC. Protein product: CASTRTEAYEQYF.

V and J are TRBV7-3 and TRBJ2-5; D unclear. Germline V gene sequence: CDR1 SGHTA, CDR2 FQGTGA. CDR3 size: 13 residues. Trimming cost V 8 bases and J 5 bases, with 15 bases left between them. The CDR3 nucleotides read TGTGCCAGCTCGACGTCTTCTGCCGAGACCCAGTACTTC. It yields the protein CASSTSSAETQYF.

This clonotype occurred a few times. This chain joins TRBV25-1 and TRBJ2-7; the D is unclear. This CDR3 contains 13 residues. Trimming removed 4 bases at V and 3 bases at J, with 10 bases between. Per the germline V gene, CDR1 is MGHDK and CDR2 is SYGVNS. The CDR3, as DNA: TGTGCCAGCAGTGTTAGCTCCAGCTACGAGCAGTACTTC. Translating it yields CASSVSSSYEQYF.

There are many counts of this clonotype. DNA of the CDR3: TGCAGTGCTAAGTCTAGCGGGAGGACGGAGACCCAGTACTTC. Translated, it gives CSAKSSGRTETQYF. The gene calls are TRBV20-1 and TRBJ2-5; 11 bases fit TRBD2. The CDR3 runs 14 residues. The germline V gene encodes CDR1 DFQATT and CDR2 SNEGSKA (reference sequence). V shed 4 bases, J shed 5 bases, and the junction held 6 bases outside the gene matches.

This clonotype was counted at least ten times. The chain uses TRBV24-1 and TRBJ1-1; 7 bases align to TRBD1. V shed 4 bases, J shed 3 bases, and the junction held 7 bases outside the gene matches. Germline CDR1 and CDR2: KGHDR and SFDVKD. CDR3 length equals 15 residues. The CDR3 here is CATSDRRTGHTEAFF. CDR3 nucleotides: TGTGCCACCAGTGACCGTCGGACAGGCCACACTGAAGCTTTCTTT.

This clonotype was detected many times. V is TRBV3-1 and J is TRBJ2-7; 10 positions match TRBD2. This CDR3 has 15 amino acids. The V gene's germline CDR1 is LGHDT and CDR2 YNNKEL (reference sequence). V gave up 5 bases and J gave up 6 bases; unmatched junction bases: 10. The CDR3 loop is CASSIGKIAGGEQYF. Here the CDR3 DNA reads TGTGCCAGCAGCATCGGGAAAATAGCGGGAGGCGAGCAGTACTTC.

This clonotype was counted at least ten times. The chain combines TRBV11-2 with TRBJ2-2; TRBD2 matches at 7 bases. The V gene's germline CDR1 is SGHAT and CDR2 FQNNGV. V trimming: 7 bases; J trimming: 1 base; junction bases outside the gene matches: 6. CDR3 length equals 15 residues. The CDR3 region is CASMGPSGNTGELFF. DNA of the CDR3: TGTGCCAGCATGGGGCCTAGCGGGAACACCGGGGAGCTGTTTTTT.

The rearrangement uses TRBV30 and TRBJ2-1; maybe TRBD2 (5 bases). CDR3 length equals 16 residues. Germline CDR1 is GTSNPN and CDR2 is SVGIG (reference sequence). V was shortened by 2 bases and J by 9 bases, with 23 bases between the two germline ends. DNA for the CDR3: TGTGCCTGGAGTCCGCCGGACTCCCACCCTCGCGGTGAGCAGTTCTTC. The encoded protein is CAWSPPDSHPRGEQFF.

This clonotype has at least ten counts. The chain is built from TRBV30 and TRBJ1-5, with D possibly TRBD1 on 5 matching bases. CDR1 and CDR2 from the germline V gene are GTSNPN and SVGIG (reference sequence). Trimming pared 4 bases from V and 6 bases from J, leaving 16 bases between. The CDR3 extends over 14 amino acids. The CDR3 loop is CAWTGRGDLQPQHF. The CDR3 coding sequence is TGTGCCTGGACTGGACGGGGGGATCTTCAGCCCCAGCATTTT.

This clonotype was picked up many times. This chain uses TRBV10-2 with TRBJ1-1, with unresolved D. Germline CDR1 WSHSY, CDR2 SAAADI. V was pared by 3 bases and J by 1 base, with 6 bases between. CDR3 length: 13 residues. The CDR3 nucleotides are TGCGCCAGCAGTGAAGTAGGGAACACTGAAGCTTTCTTT. Amino acids: CASSEVGNTEAFF.

DNA of the CDR3: TGTGCCAGCAGCTGGTTGGGACAAGAGACCCAGTACTTC. This translates into CASSWLGQETQYF. The chain carries TRBV5-4 and TRBJ2-5; the D is unclear. There are 13 residues in the CDR3. Germline V CDR1 and CDR2: SGHNT, YYREEE (reference sequence). With 3 bases removed from V and 2 bases from J, the gap between germline ends came to 8 bases.

The chain links TRBV29-1 to TRBJ2-7; possibly TRBD1 for D (6 bases). CDR1 and CDR2 (germline): SQVTM, ANQGSEA. V lost 5 bases to trimming and J lost 3 bases, with 11 bases between them. The CDR3 is made up of 12 amino acids. The CDR3 is CSVPGHHYEQYF. The CDR3 DNA reads TGCAGCGTTCCGGGACACCACTACGAGCAGTACTTC.

This clonotype showed up just a few times. The chain combines TRBV14 with TRBJ2-5; TRBD2 matches at 13 bases. V lost 4 bases to trimming and J lost 5 bases; unmatched junction nucleotides: 10. There are 17 residues in the CDR3. CDR1 and CDR2 (germline): SGHDN, FVKESK. Here the CDR3 reads CASSRLAGGLVAETQYF. Here the CDR3 DNA reads TGTGCCAGCAGCCGACTAGCGGGAGGTTTGGTTGCGGAGACCCAGTACTTC.

The table lists this clonotype with many counts. The chain uses TRBV18 and TRBJ2-7; D may correspond to TRBD1 or TRBD2 (5 bases each). Trimming removed 3 bases from V and 7 bases from J, with 16 bases in between. This CDR3 has 14 residues. Germline V gene sequence: CDR1 KGHSH, CDR2 LQKENI. CDR3 loop: CASSPTQGTGEQYF. DNA of the CDR3: TGTGCCAGCTCACCCACCCAGGGAACGGGGGAGCAGTACTTC.

In this sample, this clonotype turned up many times. The chain carries TRBV6-2 or TRBV6-3 and TRBJ2-2, with D unresolved. Trimming cost V 5 bases and J 0 bases, with 7 bases left between them. This CDR3 region has 14 residues. The germline V gene has CDR1 MNHEY and CDR2 SVGEGT. CDR3 loop: CASSRSSNTGELFF. The CDR3 DNA reads TGTGCCAGCAGTAGATCATCGAACACCGGGGAGCTGTTTTTT.

This clonotype came up many times. The chain is built from TRBV5-1 and TRBJ2-6; D is unclear. The CDR3 length is 14 residues. Germline values: CDR1 SGHRS, CDR2 YFSETQ. The V and J ends lost 6 bases and 0 bases respectively, with 7 bases between them. CDR3 sequence (DNA): TGCGCCAGCAAGGCGTCCTCTGGGGCCAACGTCCTGACTTTC. Its protein product is CASKASSGANVLTF.